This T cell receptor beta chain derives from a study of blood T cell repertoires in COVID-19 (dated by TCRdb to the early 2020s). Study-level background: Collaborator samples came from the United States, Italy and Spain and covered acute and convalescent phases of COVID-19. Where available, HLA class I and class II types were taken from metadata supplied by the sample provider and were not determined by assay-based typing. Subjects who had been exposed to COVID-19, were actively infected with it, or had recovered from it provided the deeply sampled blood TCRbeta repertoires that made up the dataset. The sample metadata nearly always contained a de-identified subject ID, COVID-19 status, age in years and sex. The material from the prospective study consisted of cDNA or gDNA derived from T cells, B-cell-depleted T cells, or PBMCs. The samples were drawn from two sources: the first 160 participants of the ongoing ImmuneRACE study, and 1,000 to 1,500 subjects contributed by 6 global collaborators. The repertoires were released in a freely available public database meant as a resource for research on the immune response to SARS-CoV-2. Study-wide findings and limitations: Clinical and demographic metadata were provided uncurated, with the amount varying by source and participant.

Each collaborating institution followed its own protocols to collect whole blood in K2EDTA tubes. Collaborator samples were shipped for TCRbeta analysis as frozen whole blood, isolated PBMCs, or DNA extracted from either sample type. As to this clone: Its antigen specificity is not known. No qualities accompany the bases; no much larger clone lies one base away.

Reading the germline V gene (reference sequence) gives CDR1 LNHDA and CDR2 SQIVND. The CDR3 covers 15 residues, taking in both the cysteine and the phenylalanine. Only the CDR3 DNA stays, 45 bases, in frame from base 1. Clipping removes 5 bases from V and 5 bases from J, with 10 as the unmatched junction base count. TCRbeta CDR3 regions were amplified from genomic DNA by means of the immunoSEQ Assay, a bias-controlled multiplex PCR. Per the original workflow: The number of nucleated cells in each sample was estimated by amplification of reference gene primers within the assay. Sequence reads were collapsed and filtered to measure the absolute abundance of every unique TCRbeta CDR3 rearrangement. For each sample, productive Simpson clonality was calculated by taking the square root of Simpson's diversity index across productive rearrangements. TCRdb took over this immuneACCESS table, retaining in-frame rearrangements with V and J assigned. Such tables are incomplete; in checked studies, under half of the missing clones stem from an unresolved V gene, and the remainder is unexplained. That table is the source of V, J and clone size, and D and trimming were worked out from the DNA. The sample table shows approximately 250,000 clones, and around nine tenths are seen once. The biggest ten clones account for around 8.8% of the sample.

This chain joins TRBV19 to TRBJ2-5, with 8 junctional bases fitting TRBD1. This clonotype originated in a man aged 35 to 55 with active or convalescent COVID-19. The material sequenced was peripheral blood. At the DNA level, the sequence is TGTGCCAGTAGTGGGCGGACAGGGTCGGAGGAGACCCAGTACTTC. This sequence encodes CASSGRTGSEETQYF.